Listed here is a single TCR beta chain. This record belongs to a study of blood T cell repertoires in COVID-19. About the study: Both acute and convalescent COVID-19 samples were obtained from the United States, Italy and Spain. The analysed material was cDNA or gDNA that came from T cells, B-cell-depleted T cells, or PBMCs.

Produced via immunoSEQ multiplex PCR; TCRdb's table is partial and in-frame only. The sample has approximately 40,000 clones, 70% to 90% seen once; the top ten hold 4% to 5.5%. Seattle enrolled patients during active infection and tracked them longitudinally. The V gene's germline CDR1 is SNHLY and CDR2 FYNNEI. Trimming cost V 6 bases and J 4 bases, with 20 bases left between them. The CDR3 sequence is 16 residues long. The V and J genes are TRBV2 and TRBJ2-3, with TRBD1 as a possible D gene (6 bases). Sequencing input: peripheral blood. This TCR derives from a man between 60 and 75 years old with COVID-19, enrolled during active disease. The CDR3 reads CASRHRTVVGSDTQYF. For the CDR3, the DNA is TGTGCCAGCAGACACCGGACAGTCGTGGGGTCAGATACGCAGTATTTT.